The T cell receptor (beta chain) described here comes from a study of OX40 agonist ivuxolimab in advanced cancers. Across the study: The study enrolled dose-escalation patients with hepatocellular carcinoma, melanoma, renal cell or head and neck cancer. Broader study findings: CD8+ T cells averaged more expanded clones than CD4+. Undetermined was the antigen specificity of the expanded peripheral T cells.

Sequencing used immunoSEQ multiplex PCR; TCRdb keeps in-frame clones, though not all of them. The table has more than 100,000 clones, around 89% seen once. Comments on this clone: As yet, its antigen is unknown.

This TCR derives from an adult with an advanced solid tumor such as melanoma, head and neck, liver or kidney cancer. Sample: CD4+ or CD8+ T cells sorted from blood, taken in a trial of the OX40 agonist ivuxolimab.

CDR3 DNA: TGTGCCAGCGAGGCACGGGGACAGCAAAATTCACCCCTCCACTTT. Translating gives CASEARGQQNSPLHF. The rearrangement uses TRBV7-9 and TRBJ1-6; TRBD1 agrees at 7 bases. Germline CDR1 SEHNR, CDR2 FQNEAQ (reference sequence). V shed 8 bases, J shed 7 bases, and the junction held 11 bases outside the gene matches. CDR3 length: 15 residues.